The following is a TCR beta chain sequence with its context. V lost 5 bases and J lost 5, with 9 bases in between. The CDR3 is 13 amino acids. Germline CDR1 LNHDA, CDR2 SQIVND (reference sequence). Original handling: The assay estimated nucleated cells by amplifying reference gene primers. TCRdb keeps only in-frame clones here, not all; method: immunoSEQ multiplex PCR. Clone size and V and J calls were adopted from that table, with D and trimming inferred from the DNA. The data contain some 390,000 clones, roughly 86% of them singletons. This sample was included in a study of blood T cell repertoires in COVID-19.

The sequencing input was peripheral blood. This receptor was obtained from a woman aged 55-75 years with COVID-19, enrolled during active disease. The V call is TRBV19, the J call TRBJ2-2, with D perhaps matching TRBD1 (5 bases). In DNA, the CDR3 is TGTGCCAGTAGTCCTCAGGGTACCGGGGAGCTGTTTTTT. Its translation is CASSPQGTGELFF.